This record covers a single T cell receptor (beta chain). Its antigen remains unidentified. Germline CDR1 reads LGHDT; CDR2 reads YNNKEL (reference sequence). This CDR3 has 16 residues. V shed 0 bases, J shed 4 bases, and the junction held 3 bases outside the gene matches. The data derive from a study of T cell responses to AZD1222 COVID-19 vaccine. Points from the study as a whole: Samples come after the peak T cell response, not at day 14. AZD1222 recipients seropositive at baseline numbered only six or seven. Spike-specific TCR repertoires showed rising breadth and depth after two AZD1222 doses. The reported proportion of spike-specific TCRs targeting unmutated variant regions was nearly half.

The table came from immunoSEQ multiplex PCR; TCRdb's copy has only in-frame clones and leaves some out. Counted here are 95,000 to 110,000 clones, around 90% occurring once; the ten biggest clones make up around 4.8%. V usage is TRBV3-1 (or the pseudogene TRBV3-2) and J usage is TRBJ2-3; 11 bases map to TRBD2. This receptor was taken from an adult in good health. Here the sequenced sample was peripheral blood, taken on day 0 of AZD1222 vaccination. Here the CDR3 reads CASSQELAGGADTQYF. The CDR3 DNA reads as TGTGCCAGCAGCCAAGAGCTAGCGGGGGGCGCAGATACGCAGTATTTT.